The 20 T cell receptor beta chains presented below share a single source sample, sequenced in a study of T cell repertoires in cytomegalovirus infection. From the reads, TCRdb called clonotypes with MiXCR, one entry per CDR3 protein. The table has just over 450,000 distinct CDR3 sequences, about 39% seen once; the top ten hold 40% to 50%. These TCRs are of unknown antigen specificity. Material: cultured PBMCs, obtained from culture after CMV antigen stimulation. Source of these receptors: a human donor in good health (CMV status not recorded). Some clones in this sample may be carry-over from other donors' samples.

A few counts support this clonotype. The V and J genes are TRBV4-3 and TRBJ2-7; tentative D call: TRBD2 (6 bases). Germline-derived CDR1 and CDR2 are LGHNA and YSLEER. With 2 bases removed from V and 6 bases from J, the gap between germline ends came to 14 bases. This CDR3 comprises 14 residues. Written as DNA, the CDR3 is TGCGCCAGCAGCCAACGACTCGGAGGGGCCGAGCAGTACTTC. Protein sequence: CASSQRLGGAEQYF.

J is TRBJ2-7 and V is TRBV4-3; TRBD1 matches 8 bases. J gave up 1 base and V 3 bases, and 8 bases lay outside the gene matches. CDR1 is LGHNA and CDR2 is YSLEER in the germline V gene. The CDR3 runs 16 residues. The CDR3 protein is CASSQYPGQVSYEQYF. CDR3 in DNA: TGCGCCAGCAGCCAGTATCCGGGACAGGTGTCCTACGAGCAGTACTTC.

The chain couples TRBV20-1 to TRBJ2-1, with D unclear. Trimming shortened V by 3 bases and J by 7 bases, and 7 bases separated the two germline ends. The CDR3 extends over 11 amino acids. Germline V gives CDR1 DFQATT, CDR2 SNEGSKA (reference sequence). In DNA, the CDR3 is TGCAGTGCTAGTGGAGAGAATGAGCAGTTCTTC. This sequence encodes CSASGENEQFF.

A few counts support this clonotype. The CDR3 region has the DNA TGTGCCAGCAGCTTGAGGGGCAGGACTAGCAATCAGCCCCAGCATTTT. Translating gives CASSLRGRTSNQPQHF. The chain has TRBV5-6 and TRBJ1-5, with D possibly TRBD1 on 5 matching bases. This CDR3 has 16 residues. Per the germline V gene, CDR1 is SGHDT and CDR2 is YYEEEE. Trimming stripped 1 base from V and 0 bases from J, with 11 bases between.

The sample holds a few counts of this clonotype. This chain links TRBV7-2 with TRBJ2-3; the D gene is possibly TRBD2 (5 bases). CDR3 size: 17 residues. Germline assignment: CDR1 SGHTA and CDR2 FQGNSA. The V gene lost 1 base and the J gene lost 4 bases, with 18 bases spanning the gap. In DNA form, the CDR3 reads TGTGCCAGCAGCTTAGGGGCGGCTAGCTTGAGCGCAGATACGCAGTATTTT. Its protein is CASSLGAASLSADTQYF.

V usage is TRBV15 and J usage is TRBJ1-2, with TRBD1 matching over 9 bases. Germline V gene sequence: CDR1 LNHNV, CDR2 YYDKDF (reference sequence). The CDR3 spans 15 residues. The ends lost 5 bases at V and 2 bases at J; junction bases unmatched: 6. The CDR3 reads CATSPSGTGNYGYTF. CDR3 nucleotide sequence: TGTGCCACCAGCCCTTCAGGGACAGGGAACTATGGCTACACCTTC. Filled out from reference TRBV15 and TRBJ1-2, the complete variable domain reads DAMVIQNPRYQVTQFGKPVTLSCSQTLNHNVMYWYQQKSSQAPKLLFHYYDKDFNNEADTPDNFQSRRPNTSFCFLDIRSPGLGDTAMYLCATSPSGTGNYGYTFGSGTRLTVV.

The chain is built from TRBV11-3 and TRBJ2-3; no clear D. The CDR3 is 14 amino acids. V was pared by 2 bases and J by 1 base, with 7 bases between. Germline values: CDR1 SGHNT, CDR2 YENEEA. This chain's CDR3 is CASSLSRGTDTQYF. In DNA form, the CDR3 reads TGTGCCAGCAGCTTATCTCGGGGCACAGATACGCAGTATTTT.

This clonotype showed up just a few times. The chain links TRBV7-2 to TRBJ2-7; D gene uncertain. Germline V gives CDR1 SGHTA, CDR2 FQGNSA. The CDR3 is made up of 15 amino acids. Trimming removed 4 bases from V and 2 bases from J, with 15 bases in between. The CDR3 DNA reads as TGTGCCAGCAGCTCGTTAGCAATCGGTCCCTACGAGCAGTACTTC. This sequence encodes CASSSLAIGPYEQYF.

This clonotype has only a few counts. The genes are TRBV2 and TRBJ1-5; D might be TRBD1 (5 bases). Germline-derived CDR1 and CDR2 are SNHLY and FYNNEI. V was trimmed by 2 bases and J by 5 bases, leaving 16 bases between them. This CDR3 has 16 amino acids. The CDR3, as DNA: TGTGCCAGCAGTGAAATGGGGAGGGGCGAGCATCAGCCCCAGCATTTT. Translated, it gives CASSEMGRGEHQPQHF.

This chain connects TRBV27 to TRBJ2-3; D is ambiguous. This CDR3 region has 13 residues. Looked up from germline, CDR1 is MNHEY and CDR2 is SMNVEV (reference sequence). V lost 10 bases and J 3 bases, leaving 14 bases between the germline ends. Written as DNA, the CDR3 is TGTGCCACCAACCTCGTGGGAACAGATACGCAGTATTTT. As protein: CATNLVGTDTQYF.

V is TRBV27 and J is TRBJ2-1; 13 bases fit TRBD2. The CDR3 spans 17 residues. Unmatched junction bases numbered 9, after V lost 5 bases and J lost 5 bases. Germline assignment: CDR1 MNHEY and CDR2 SMNVEV (reference sequence). The CDR3 region is CASSRGLAGPSHNEQFF. The CDR3 nucleotides are TGTGCCAGCAGTCGGGGACTAGCGGGACCAAGTCACAATGAGCAGTTCTTC.

This clonotype showed up just a few times. DNA of the CDR3: TGTGCCAGCAGCTCAGGACAGGGGGAACAGCCCCAGCATTTT. Its protein is CASSSGQGEQPQHF. The chain recombines TRBV7-9 with TRBJ1-5; 10 nucleotides align to TRBD1. V shed 4 bases, J shed 7 bases, and the junction held 4 bases outside the gene matches. The CDR3 runs 14 residues. Germline assignment: CDR1 SEHNR and CDR2 FQNEAQ (reference sequence).

V gene TRBV11-2 combines with J gene TRBJ1-1; D is undetermined. Germline values: CDR1 SGHAT, CDR2 FQNNGV. The CDR3 is 14 amino acids. V was clipped by 1 base and J by 3 bases, with 9 bases between them. Written as DNA, the CDR3 is TGTGCCAGCAGCTTAGTTGTCGGCGACACTGAAGCTTTCTTT. This encodes CASSLVVGDTEAFF.

The CDR3 loop is CASSWGERGYNEQFF. CDR3 nucleotides: TGTGCCAGCAGCTGGGGGGAGAGAGGCTACAATGAGCAGTTCTTC. The chain uses TRBV5-4 and TRBJ2-1; tentatively, D is TRBD2 (6 bases). From germline, CDR1 is SGHNT and CDR2 YYREEE (reference sequence). The CDR3 is 15 residues long. The germline V and J ends were trimmed by 3 bases and 3 bases, with 13 bases remaining between them.

The genes are TRBV7-9 and TRBJ1-2; 7 bases match TRBD1. CDR3 size: 13 residues. Trimming cost V 11 bases and J 7 bases; bases outside gene matches: 13. In germline, CDR1 is SEHNR, CDR2 FQNEAQ (reference sequence). This CDR3 is CAGSTATGRGYTF. In DNA form, the CDR3 reads TGTGCCGGCTCCACCGCGACAGGGCGTGGCTACACCTTC.

This clonotype turned up a few times. This rearrangement joins TRBV7-6 to TRBJ2-3, with D maybe TRBD2 (5 bases). CDR3 length: 16 residues. V was cut by 3 bases and J by 6 bases, with 19 bases left in between. Germline assignment: CDR1 SGHVS and CDR2 FNYEAQ. This CDR3 reads CASSFSPAGGPDTQYF. CDR3 in DNA: TGTGCCAGCAGCTTCAGCCCGGCGGGTGGCCCGGATACGCAGTATTTT.

This clonotype appeared a few times. The gene calls are TRBV7-2 and TRBJ2-7; TRBD1 agrees at 7 bases. CDR3 size: 14 residues. The V and J ends lost 2 bases and 9 bases, in that order; junction bases with no gene match: 10. Germline assignment: CDR1 SGHTA and CDR2 FQGNSA. This chain's CDR3 is CASSLRAGDSGQYF. The CDR3 DNA sequence: TGTGCCAGCAGCTTAAGGGCCGGGGACAGCGGGCAGTACTTC.

This clonotype came up many times. The gene calls are TRBV7-2 and TRBJ1-6; TRBD1 aligns across 7 bases. V shed 5 bases, J shed 8 bases, and the junction held 9 bases outside the gene matches. Germline CDR1 SGHTA, CDR2 FQGNSA. The CDR3 is 15 amino acids. The CDR3 protein is CASSTAGTADSPLHF. The CDR3 DNA sequence: TGTGCCAGCAGCACCGCCGGGACAGCAGATTCACCCCTCCACTTT.

V gene TRBV20-1 combines with J gene TRBJ1-6; tentative D call: TRBD1 (6 bases). The CDR3 is 15 amino acids. V lost 6 bases, J lost 7 bases, and 19 bases lay in between. The germline V gene encodes CDR1 DFQATT and CDR2 SNEGSKA (reference sequence). CDR3 DNA sequence: TGCAGTGCAACTAGAGGGGGGCAGCGGAATTCACCCCTCCACTTT. It is translated as CSATRGGQRNSPLHF.

This chain's CDR3 is CSASGEGGNNEQFF. CDR3 nucleotide sequence: TGCAGTGCTAGCGGTGAGGGTGGGAACAATGAGCAGTTCTTC. The chain has TRBV20-1 and TRBJ2-1, with D possibly matching TRBD2 (5 bases). This CDR3 is built from 14 residues. The germline V and J ends were trimmed by 3 bases and 5 bases, with 14 bases remaining between them. CDR1 and CDR2 from the germline V gene are DFQATT and SNEGSKA (reference sequence).